This T cell receptor (beta chain) comes out of a study of cytomegalovirus exposure and HLA in healthy donors. Primers included in the PCR were 60 Vbeta and 13 Jbeta primers. The method was immunoSEQ multiplex PCR; TCRdb's version includes in-frame clones alone and lacks a portion of them. The sample data list approximately 170,000 clones. In germline, CDR1 is SNHLY, CDR2 FYNNEI. This CDR3 has 16 amino acids. Trimming took 3 bases from V and 4 from J; bases not matched to a gene: 9. The chain uses TRBV2 and TRBJ1-1; 9 bases are a match to TRBD1. Sequenced input: PBMCs. The origin of this receptor is a woman between 18 and 29 years old in good health and CMV-seropositive. The CDR3: CASSEVVGTGSTEAFF. CDR3 nucleotide sequence: TGTGCCAGCAGTGAGGTGGTCGGGACAGGGAGCACTGAAGCTTTCTTT.